This TCR beta chain was recorded in a study of blood T cell repertoires in COVID-19. Looking at the study overall: Italy, Spain and the United States were the sources of the convalescent and acute COVID-19 samples. From T cells, B-cell-depleted T cells, or PBMCs came the material, which was cDNA or gDNA.

This clone turned up a few times. As originally analysed: Estimation of nucleated cell counts relied on the amplification of reference gene primers. Clones were read by immunoSEQ multiplex PCR, and TCRdb kept only the in-frame ones, dropping some. That table is the source of V, J and clone size, and D and trimming were worked out from the DNA. The profile covers a few hundred thousand clones, with 84% appearing a single time and approximately 1.5% taken by the ten largest. The CDR3 has 15 amino acids. Per germline, CDR1 MNHEY and CDR2 SMNVEV (reference sequence). The germline V and J ends were trimmed by 5 bases and 3 bases, with 11 bases remaining between them.

The chain couples TRBV27 to TRBJ1-6, with D hard to call. The source of this sequence is a middle-aged woman who had recovered from COVID-19. Sequenced material: peripheral blood. DNA for the CDR3: TGTGCCAGCAGTCCCACGGGAGTCTATAATTCACCCCTCCACTTT. This gives the protein CASSPTGVYNSPLHF.